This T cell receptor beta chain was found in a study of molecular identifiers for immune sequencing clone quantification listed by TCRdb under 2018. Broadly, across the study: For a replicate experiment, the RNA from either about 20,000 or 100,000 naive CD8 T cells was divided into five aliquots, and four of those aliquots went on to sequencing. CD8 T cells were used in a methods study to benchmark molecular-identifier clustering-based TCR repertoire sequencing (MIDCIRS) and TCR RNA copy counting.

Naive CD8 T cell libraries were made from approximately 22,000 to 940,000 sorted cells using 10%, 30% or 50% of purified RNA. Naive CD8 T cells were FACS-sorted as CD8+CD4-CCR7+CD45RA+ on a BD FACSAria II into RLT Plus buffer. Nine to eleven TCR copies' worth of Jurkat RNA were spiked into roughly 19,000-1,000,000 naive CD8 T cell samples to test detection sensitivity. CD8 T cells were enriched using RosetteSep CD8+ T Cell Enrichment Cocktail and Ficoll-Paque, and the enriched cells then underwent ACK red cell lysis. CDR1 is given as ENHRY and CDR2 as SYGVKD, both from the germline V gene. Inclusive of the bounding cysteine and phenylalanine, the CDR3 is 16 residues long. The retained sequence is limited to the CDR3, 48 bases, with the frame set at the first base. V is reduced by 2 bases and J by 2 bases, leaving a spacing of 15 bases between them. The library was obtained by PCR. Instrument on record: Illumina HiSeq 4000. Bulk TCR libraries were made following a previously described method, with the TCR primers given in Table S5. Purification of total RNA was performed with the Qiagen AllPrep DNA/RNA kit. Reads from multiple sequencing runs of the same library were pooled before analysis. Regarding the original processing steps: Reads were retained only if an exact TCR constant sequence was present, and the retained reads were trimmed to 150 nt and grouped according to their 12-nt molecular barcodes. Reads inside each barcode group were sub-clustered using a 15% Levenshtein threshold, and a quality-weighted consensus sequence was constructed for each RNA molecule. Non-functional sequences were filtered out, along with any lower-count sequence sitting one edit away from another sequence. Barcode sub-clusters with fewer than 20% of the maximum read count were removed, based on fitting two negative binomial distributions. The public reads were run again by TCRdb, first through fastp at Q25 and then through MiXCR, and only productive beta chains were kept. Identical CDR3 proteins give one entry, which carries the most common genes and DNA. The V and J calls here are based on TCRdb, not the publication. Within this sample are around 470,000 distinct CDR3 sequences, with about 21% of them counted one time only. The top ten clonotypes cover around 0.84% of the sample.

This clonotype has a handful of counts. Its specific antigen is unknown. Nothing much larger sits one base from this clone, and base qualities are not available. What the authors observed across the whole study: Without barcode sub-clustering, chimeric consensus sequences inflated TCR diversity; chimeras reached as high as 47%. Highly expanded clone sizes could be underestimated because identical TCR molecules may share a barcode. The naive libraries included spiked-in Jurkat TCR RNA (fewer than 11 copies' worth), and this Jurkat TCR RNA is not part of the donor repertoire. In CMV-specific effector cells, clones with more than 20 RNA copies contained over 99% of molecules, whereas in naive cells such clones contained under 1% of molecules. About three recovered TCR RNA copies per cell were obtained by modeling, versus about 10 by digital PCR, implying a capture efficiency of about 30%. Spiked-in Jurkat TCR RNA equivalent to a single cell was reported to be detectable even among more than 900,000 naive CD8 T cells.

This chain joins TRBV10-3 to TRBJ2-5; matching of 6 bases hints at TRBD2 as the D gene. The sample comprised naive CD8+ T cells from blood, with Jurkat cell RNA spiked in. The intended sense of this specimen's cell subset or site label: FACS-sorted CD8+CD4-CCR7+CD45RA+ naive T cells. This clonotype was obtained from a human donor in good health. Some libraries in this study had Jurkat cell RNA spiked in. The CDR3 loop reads CAISEVTGERQETQYF. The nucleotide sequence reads TGTGCCATCAGTGAGGTGACGGGGGAACGACAAGAGACCCAGTACTTC.